This passage covers 31 T cell receptor beta chains from one sample sequenced in a study of vaccination and CD4 T cells after COVID-19 (dated by TCRdb to 2021 to 2024). Their target antigens are unknown. The intended sense of this specimen's treatment or condition label: roughly ten-day PBMC culture with coronavirus spike peptide pools or control peptides (ViraFEST assay). Library construction relied on PCR. The reads were generated on an Illumina iSeq 100. TCR sequencing of DNA from cultured CD4+ T cells used the Oncomine TCR Beta short-read assay at the Johns Hopkins FTIC core. The raw public reads went through TCRdb reprocessing: fastp at Q25, MiXCR clone calling, in-frame beta chains kept. Every distinct CDR3 protein forms one entry, paired with its most common genes and DNA. The sample records about 15,000 distinct CDR3 sequences, more than 70% of which are singletons. Around 9.9% of the sample goes to the ten largest clones.

The sequenced material came from CD4+ T cells from blood, cultured in vitro. These receptors originate from a human donor who had recovered from COVID-19.

Only one count was recorded for this clonotype. V gene TRBV27 combines with J gene TRBJ1-2; 7 bases map to TRBD1. Per the germline V gene, CDR1 is MNHEY and CDR2 is SMNVEV (reference sequence). V shed 6 bases and J 8 bases; nucleotides not matched to a gene: 6. The CDR3 spans 12 residues. The DNA of the CDR3 is TGTGCCAGCAGGGCTAGGGGGCAAGGCTACACCTTC. It codes for CASRARGQGYTF.

The chain has TRBV20-1 and TRBJ1-1, with D perhaps TRBD1 (5 bases). Trimming removed 7 bases from V and 4 bases from J, with 19 bases in between. The CDR3 length is 14 residues. The germline gives CDR1 DFQATT, CDR2 SNEGSKA (reference sequence). The CDR3 region has the DNA TGCAGTGTTTTAAACTCCTTTGGGGGCACTGAAGCTTTCTTT. Its translation: CSVLNSFGGTEAFF.

The chain is built from TRBV30 and TRBJ1-2; D is possibly TRBD1 (5 bases). V was trimmed by 4 bases and J by 5 bases, leaving 17 bases between them. CDR1 and CDR2 from the germline V gene are GTSNPN and SVGIG (reference sequence). CDR3 length: 14 residues. Here the CDR3 reads CAWNQGHSNYGYTF. In DNA form, the CDR3 reads TGTGCCTGGAATCAGGGCCACAGCAATTATGGCTACACCTTC.

This clonotype was counted a few times. J is TRBJ1-5 and V is TRBV7-2; tentatively, D is TRBD1 (5 bases). The CDR3 sequence is 15 residues long. Per germline, CDR1 SGHTA and CDR2 FQGNSA. V lost 1 base, J lost 3 bases, and 10 bases lay in between. This chain's CDR3 is CASSLVSGFNQPQHF. In DNA form, the CDR3 reads TGTGCCAGCAGCTTAGTGTCAGGGTTCAATCAGCCCCAGCATTTT. Filled out from reference TRBV7-2 and TRBJ1-5, the complete variable domain reads GAGVSQSPSNKVTEKGKDVELRCDPISGHTALYWYRQSLGQGLEFLIYFQGNSAPDKSGLPSDRFSAERTGGSVSTLTIQRTQQEDSAVYLCASSLVSGFNQPQHFGDGTRLSIL.

This clonotype appeared once. V usage is TRBV7-2 and J usage is TRBJ1-1; D is perhaps TRBD1 (5 bases). CDR3 length: 16 residues. Trimming left V 2 bases short and J 6 bases short, with 19 bases between. Germline lookup yields CDR1 SGHTA and CDR2 FQGNSA. CDR3 protein: CASSLRAQVSGAEAFF. The CDR3 DNA reads as TGTGCCAGCAGCTTAAGGGCTCAGGTTTCGGGGGCTGAAGCTTTCTTT. Full variable domain (outside the CDR3, taken from reference TRBV7-2 and TRBJ1-1): GAGVSQSPSNKVTEKGKDVELRCDPISGHTALYWYRQSLGQGLEFLIYFQGNSAPDKSGLPSDRFSAERTGGSVSTLTIQRTQQEDSAVYLCASSLRAQVSGAEAFFGQGTRLTVV.

V usage is TRBV19 and J usage is TRBJ1-6; 9 nucleotides match TRBD1. The V and J ends lost 6 bases and 8 bases, in that order; junction bases with no gene match: 11. The CDR3 covers 16 residues. The germline gives CDR1 LNHDA, CDR2 SQIVND (reference sequence). In DNA form, the CDR3 reads TGTGCCAGTAGCTCCCCGGGACAGGGCCGTTATTCACCCCTCCACTTT. Its translation: CASSSPGQGRYSPLHF.

This rearrangement joins TRBV24-1 to TRBJ2-3, with 10 positions matching TRBD2. J was trimmed by 4 bases and V by 4 bases; bases with no gene match: 10. The CDR3 extends over 17 amino acids. The germline CDR1 and CDR2 sequences are KGHDR and SFDVKD. The chain's CDR3 is CATSDHTSGIGADTQYF. The CDR3 DNA reads as TGTGCCACCAGTGACCATACTAGCGGGATAGGTGCAGATACGCAGTATTTT.

A few counts support this clonotype. This chain joins TRBV11-2 and TRBJ1-6; D remains ambiguous. Germline CDR1 SGHAT, CDR2 FQNNGV. The CDR3 runs 12 residues. Trimming cost V 5 bases and J 10 bases, with 9 bases left between them. The CDR3 here is CASSPLGSPLHF. Here the CDR3 DNA reads TGTGCCAGCAGCCCCCTGGGGTCACCCCTCCACTTT.

The chain uses TRBV18 and TRBJ1-5; D is unclear. This CDR3 contains 14 residues. V was cut by 1 base and J by 6 bases, with 10 bases left in between. Germline V CDR1 and CDR2: KGHSH, LQKENI. CDR3 amino acids: CASSPLGLGQPQHF. The DNA of the CDR3 is TGTGCCAGCTCACCACTGGGGTTGGGTCAGCCCCAGCATTTT.

V gene TRBV2 combines with J gene TRBJ2-5; no reliable D call. The germline gives CDR1 SNHLY, CDR2 FYNNEI. V lost 4 bases to trimming and J lost 1 base, with 10 bases between them. There are 14 residues in the CDR3. The CDR3 here is CASSAWAAQETQYF. CDR3 sequence (DNA): TGTGCCAGCAGTGCGTGGGCAGCCCAAGAGACCCAGTACTTC.

As to this clonotype: One end of the junction is discordant with germline, which a read error may explain. The chain recombines TRBV20-1 with TRBJ2-7; 7 nucleotides match TRBD2. Germline values: CDR1 DFQATT, CDR2 SNEGSKA (reference sequence). This CDR3 is 15 amino acids long. Written as DNA, the CDR3 is TGCAGCGCTAGAGATCGGGCTAGCGGCCCCTACGAGCAGTACTTC. The encoded protein is CSARDRASGPYEQYF.

This chain connects TRBV19 to TRBJ1-5; TRBD1 might be the D (5 bases). There are 13 residues in the CDR3. With 7 bases removed from V and 7 bases from J, the gap between germline ends came to 14 bases. Germline values: CDR1 LNHDA, CDR2 SQIVND (reference sequence). CDR3 bases: TGTGCCAGTATAGGGGATATCAGGCAGCCCCAGCATTTT. This sequence encodes CASIGDIRQPQHF.

The chain combines TRBV19 with TRBJ1-2; no clear D. V shed 5 bases and J shed 4 bases, with 14 bases lying between them. CDR3 length: 14 amino acids. Germline lookup yields CDR1 LNHDA and CDR2 SQIVND (reference sequence). The chain's CDR3 is CASSPTAVLYGYTF. The DNA for the CDR3 is TGTGCCAGTAGTCCTACAGCGGTTCTCTATGGCTACACCTTC.

This clonotype was detected a few times. The gene calls are TRBV20-1 and TRBJ2-5; 9 nucleotides agree with TRBD2. The CDR3 runs 15 residues. Germline loops: CDR1 DFQATT, CDR2 SNEGSKA (reference sequence). The V segment lost 6 bases and the J segment 4 bases; nucleotides outside the gene matches: 12. The CDR3 DNA reads as TGCAGTGCCCAGAGCGGGAGGAGGGGGGGAGAGACCCAGTACTTC. Translating it yields CSAQSGRRGGETQYF.

The chain is built from TRBV7-6 and TRBJ2-6, with D perhaps matching TRBD2 (5 bases). Per germline, CDR1 SGHVS and CDR2 FNYEAQ. The CDR3 extends over 16 amino acids. Trimming cost V 5 bases and J 0 bases, with 11 bases left between them. CDR3 in DNA: TGTGCCAGCAGCCCGGGCGGGTTCTCTGGGGCCAACGTCCTGACTTTC. This sequence encodes CASSPGGFSGANVLTF.

Within the sample, this clonotype is medium-sized (0.01 to 0.1%). The chain combines TRBV6-1 with TRBJ2-7; possibly TRBD1 for D (6 bases). Trimming removed 6 bases from V and 2 bases from J, with 11 bases in between. CDR1 MNHNS and CDR2 SASEGT come from the germline V gene. The CDR3 spans 13 residues. CDR3 amino acids: CASSLAGAYEQYF. The DNA for the CDR3 is TGTGCCAGCAGCCTGGCAGGGGCCTACGAGCAGTACTTC.

By share of the sample, this clonotype is medium-sized (0.01 to 0.1%). This chain connects TRBV19 to TRBJ1-1; D perhaps matches TRBD1 (5 bases). V was shortened by 3 bases and J by 0 bases, with 8 bases between the two germline ends. Germline CDR1 LNHDA, CDR2 SQIVND (reference sequence). There are 14 residues in the CDR3. For the CDR3, the DNA is TGTGCCAGTAGTATGGGGCGGGTGAACACTGAAGCTTTCTTT. Translating gives CASSMGRVNTEAFF.

A few counts support this clonotype. The chain uses TRBV24-1 and TRBJ2-7; either TRBD1 or TRBD2 may supply D (5 bases each). The V and J ends lost 9 bases and 3 bases respectively, with 11 bases between them. Per germline, CDR1 KGHDR and CDR2 SFDVKD. There are 12 residues in the CDR3. The CDR3 DNA reads as TGTGCCACCGGGACCGCTAACTACGAGCAGTACTTC. This encodes CATGTANYEQYF.

This clonotype was found once. This chain links TRBV14 with TRBJ1-6; D may be TRBD1 (5 bases). The V end was cut by 6 bases, the J end by 11 bases, with 14 bases between. CDR1 is SGHDN and CDR2 is FVKESK in the germline V gene. The CDR3 runs 13 residues. CDR3 amino acids: CASSSSGTTPLHF. Written as DNA, the CDR3 is TGTGCCAGCAGTTCCTCCGGGACTACACCCCTCCACTTT. Full variable domain (missing parts from reference TRBV14 and TRBJ1-6): EAGVTQFPSHSVIEKGQTVTLRCDPISGHDNLYWYRRVMGKEIKFLLHFVKESKQDESGMPNNRFLAERTGGTYSTLKVQPAELEDSGVYFCASSSSGTTPLHFGNGTRLTVT.

The chain couples TRBV6-1 to TRBJ1-5, with TRBD1 identical over 7 bases. This CDR3 spans 13 amino acids. Per germline, CDR1 MNHNS and CDR2 SASEGT. J was trimmed by 4 bases and V by 10 bases; bases with no gene match: 7. CDR3 sequence (DNA): TGTGCCATCAAACAGGGGTTGAATCAGCCCCAGCATTTT. Translating gives CAIKQGLNQPQHF.

The chain links TRBV5-6 to TRBJ1-2; unclear D gene. The germline V gene has CDR1 SGHDT and CDR2 YYEEEE. The CDR3 sequence is 11 residues long. The V and J ends lost 5 bases and 3 bases respectively, with 5 bases between them. In DNA form, the CDR3 reads TGTGCCAGCAGGCGTGACTATGGCTACACCTTC. It is translated as CASRRDYGYTF.

Comments on this clonotype: As the CDR3 is not closed by the conserved phenylalanine or tryptophan, this likely results from a read error. This chain uses TRBV7-2 with TRBJ2-3, with D perhaps TRBD2 (6 bases). The CDR3 totals 18 residues. Germline V CDR1 and CDR2: SGHTA, FQGNSA. Trimming shortened V by 0 bases and J by 2 bases, and 18 bases separated the two germline ends. CDR3 amino acids: CASSLAKGWSGPTDTQYL. CDR3 coding DNA: TGTGCCAGCAGCTTAGCCAAAGGGTGGAGCGGGCCCACAGATACGCAGTATTTA.

The chain employs TRBV20-1 and TRBJ1-1; 7 bases fit TRBD1. There are 15 residues in the CDR3. In germline, CDR1 is DFQATT, CDR2 SNEGSKA (reference sequence). Trimming at V came to 6 bases and at J to 5 bases, leaving 15 bases not matched to a gene. CDR3 bases: TGCAGTGCACGCCCGACAGGGCTAAGAGGGACTGAAGCTTTCTTT. Translating gives CSARPTGLRGTEAFF.

The chain is built from TRBV4-3 and TRBJ1-2; possible D gene TRBD1, 5 bases. The CDR3 consists of 15 residues. Germline CDR1 and CDR2: LGHNA and YSLEER. Trimming removed 3 bases from V and 5 bases from J, with 16 bases in between. Here the CDR3 DNA reads TGCGCCAGCAGCCAGGGGACCCCCGTAAAGTATGGCTACACCTTC. This gives the protein CASSQGTPVKYGYTF.

V is TRBV12-3 or TRBV12-4 and J is TRBJ1-6; D is undetermined. Trimming pared 2 bases from V and 11 bases from J, leaving 13 bases between. This CDR3 contains 14 residues. CDR3 coding DNA: TGTGCCAGCAGTTTAAAGATCCTATGGGCACCCCTCCACTTT. It encodes CASSLKILWAPLHF.

This clonotype was observed a few times. The V and J genes are TRBV6-1 and TRBJ1-5, with D perhaps matching TRBD1 (6 bases). Per germline, CDR1 MNHNS and CDR2 SASEGT. Trimming stripped 5 bases from V and 6 bases from J, with 20 bases between. CDR3 length: 16 residues. The CDR3: CASSHPHRDSSQPQHF. As DNA, the CDR3 is TGTGCCAGCAGTCATCCTCACAGGGATTCTAGTCAGCCCCAGCATTTT.

The chain carries TRBV7-9 and TRBJ1-5, with D possibly being TRBD1 (6 bases). V lost 1 base, J lost 5 bases, and 18 bases lay in between. Per the germline V gene, CDR1 is SEHNR and CDR2 is FQNEAQ (reference sequence). The CDR3 loop spans 17 amino acids. The CDR3 loop is CASSLGVGDRRYQPQHF. The CDR3 nucleotides read TGTGCCAGCAGCTTAGGGGTTGGAGACAGGAGATATCAGCCCCAGCATTTT.

V gene TRBV29-1 combines with J gene TRBJ2-1; D tentatively fits TRBD1 or TRBD2 (6 bases each). The V gene's germline CDR1 is SQVTM and CDR2 ANQGSEA. V dropped 2 bases and J dropped 7 bases, with 15 bases sitting between them. The CDR3 spans 14 residues. The CDR3 sequence is CSVEKVGGRNEQFF. The CDR3 DNA is TGCAGCGTTGAAAAAGTAGGGGGGCGGAATGAGCAGTTCTTC.

The rearrangement uses TRBV7-6 and TRBJ1-1, with no clear D. The CDR3 loop spans 13 amino acids. Trimming cost V 4 bases and J 3 bases, with 9 bases left between them. Germline CDR1 SGHVS, CDR2 FNYEAQ. The CDR3 sequence: CASSSQLDTEAFF. DNA of the CDR3: TGTGCCAGCAGCTCACAATTAGACACTGAAGCTTTCTTT.

The J gene is TRBJ1-5, the V gene TRBV19; no reliable D call. The CDR3 loop spans 13 amino acids. Trimming cost V 5 bases and J 6 bases, with 11 bases left between them. Germline V gene sequence: CDR1 LNHDA, CDR2 SQIVND (reference sequence). CDR3 in DNA: TGTGCCAGTAGTCCGACCTGGGGTCAGCCCCAGCATTTT. Translation gives CASSPTWGQPQHF.

The V call is TRBV27, the J call TRBJ1-6; D unresolved. V lost 6 bases, J lost 10 bases, and 16 bases lay in between. The CDR3 length is 14 residues. The germline V gene encodes CDR1 MNHEY and CDR2 SMNVEV (reference sequence). CDR3 coding DNA: TGTGCCAGCAGCCCACCTCGGAGGCCGTCACCCCTCCACTTT. It specifies CASSPPRRPSPLHF.